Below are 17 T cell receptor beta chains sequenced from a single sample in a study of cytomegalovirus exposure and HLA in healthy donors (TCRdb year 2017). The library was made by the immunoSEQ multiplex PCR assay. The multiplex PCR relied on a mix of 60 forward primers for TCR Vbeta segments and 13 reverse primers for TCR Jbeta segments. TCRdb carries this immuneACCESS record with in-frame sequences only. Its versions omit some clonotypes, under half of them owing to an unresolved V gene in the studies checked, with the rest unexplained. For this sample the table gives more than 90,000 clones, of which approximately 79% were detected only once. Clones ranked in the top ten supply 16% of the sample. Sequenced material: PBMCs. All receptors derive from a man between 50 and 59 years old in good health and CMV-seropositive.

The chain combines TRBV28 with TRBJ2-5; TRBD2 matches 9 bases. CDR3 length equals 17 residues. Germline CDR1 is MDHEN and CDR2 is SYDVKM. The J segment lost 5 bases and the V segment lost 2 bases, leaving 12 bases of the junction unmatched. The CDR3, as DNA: TGTGCCAGCAGTTTAGATTTGGCGGGAGGGCCGCGGGAGACCCAGTACTTC. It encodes CASSLDLAGGPRETQYF.

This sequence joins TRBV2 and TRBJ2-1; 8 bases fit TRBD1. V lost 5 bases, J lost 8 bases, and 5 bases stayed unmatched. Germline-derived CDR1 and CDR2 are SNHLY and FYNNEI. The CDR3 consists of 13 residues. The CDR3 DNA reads TGTGCCAGCAGTTGGGACAGGCGCGATGAGCAGTTCTTC. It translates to CASSWDRRDEQFF.

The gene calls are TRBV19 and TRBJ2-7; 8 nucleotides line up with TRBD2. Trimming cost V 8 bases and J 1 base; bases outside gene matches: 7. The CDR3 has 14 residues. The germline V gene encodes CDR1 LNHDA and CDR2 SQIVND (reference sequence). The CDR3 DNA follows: TGTGCCAGTCGGGGGGGAGTGGGATCCTACGAGCAGTACTTC. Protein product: CASRGGVGSYEQYF. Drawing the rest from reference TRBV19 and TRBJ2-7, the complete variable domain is DGGITQSPKYLFRKEGQNVTLSCEQNLNHDAMYWYRQDPGQGLRLIYYSQIVNDFQKGDIAEGYSVSREKKESFPLTVTSAQKNPTAFYLCASRGGVGSYEQYFGPGTRLTVT.

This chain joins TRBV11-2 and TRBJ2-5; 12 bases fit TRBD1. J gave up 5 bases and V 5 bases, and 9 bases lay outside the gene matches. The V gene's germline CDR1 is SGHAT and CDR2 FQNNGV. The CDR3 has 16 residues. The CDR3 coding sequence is TGTGCCAGCAGCCCCGGGACAGGGGGCCTGTTCGAGACCCAGTACTTC. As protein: CASSPGTGGLFETQYF.

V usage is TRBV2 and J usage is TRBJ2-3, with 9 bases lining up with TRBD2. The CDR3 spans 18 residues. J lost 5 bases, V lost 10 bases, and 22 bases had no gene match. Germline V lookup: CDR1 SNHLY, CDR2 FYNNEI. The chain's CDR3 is CAIPLLSSGTNSGDTQYF. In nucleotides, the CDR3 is TGTGCCATCCCCCTACTTTCTAGCGGGACGAATTCAGGAGATACGCAGTATTTT. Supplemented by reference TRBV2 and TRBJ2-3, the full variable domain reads EPEVTQTPSHQVTQMGQEVILRCVPISNHLYFYWYRQILGQKVEFLVSFYNNEISEKSEIFDDQFSVERPDGSNFTLKIRSTKLEDSAMYFCAIPLLSSGTNSGDTQYFGPGTRLTVL.

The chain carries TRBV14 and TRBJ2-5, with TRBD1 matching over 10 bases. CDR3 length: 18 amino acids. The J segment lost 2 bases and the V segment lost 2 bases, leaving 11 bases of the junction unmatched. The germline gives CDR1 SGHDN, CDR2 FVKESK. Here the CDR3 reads CASSQFSGPGQGQETQYF. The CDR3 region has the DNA TGTGCCAGCAGCCAATTTAGCGGCCCGGGACAGGGGCAAGAGACCCAGTACTTC. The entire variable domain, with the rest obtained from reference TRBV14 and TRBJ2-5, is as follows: EAGVTQFPSHSVIEKGQTVTLRCDPISGHDNLYWYRRVMGKEIKFLLHFVKESKQDESGMPNNRFLAERTGGTYSTLKVQPAELEDSGVYFCASSQFSGPGQGQETQYFGPGTRLLVL.

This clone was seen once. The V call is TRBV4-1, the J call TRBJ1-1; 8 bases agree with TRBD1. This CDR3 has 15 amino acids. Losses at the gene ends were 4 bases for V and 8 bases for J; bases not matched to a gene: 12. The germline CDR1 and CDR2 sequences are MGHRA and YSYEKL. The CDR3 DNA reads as TGCGCCAGCAGCCCCTGGACAGGGCGTCACCTCGAAGCTTTCTTT. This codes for CASSPWTGRHLEAFF.

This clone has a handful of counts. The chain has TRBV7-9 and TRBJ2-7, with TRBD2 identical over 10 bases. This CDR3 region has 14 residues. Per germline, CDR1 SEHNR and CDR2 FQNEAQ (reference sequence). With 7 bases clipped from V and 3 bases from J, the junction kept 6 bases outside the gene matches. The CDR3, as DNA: TGTGCCAGCACCCTAGCGGGAGTATACTACGAGCAGTACTTC. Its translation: CASTLAGVYYEQYF.

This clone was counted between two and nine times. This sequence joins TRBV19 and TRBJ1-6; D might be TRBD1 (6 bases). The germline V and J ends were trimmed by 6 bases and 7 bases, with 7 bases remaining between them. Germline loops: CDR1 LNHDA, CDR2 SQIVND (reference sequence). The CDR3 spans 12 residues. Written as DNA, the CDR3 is TGTGCCAGTAGAGGACAGAATTCACCCCTCCACTTT. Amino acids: CASRGQNSPLHF. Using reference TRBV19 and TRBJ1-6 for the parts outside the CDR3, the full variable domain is DGGITQSPKYLFRKEGQNVTLSCEQNLNHDAMYWYRQDPGQGLRLIYYSQIVNDFQKGDIAEGYSVSREKKESFPLTVTSAQKNPTAFYLCASRGQNSPLHFGNGTRLTVT.

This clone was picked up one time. The CDR3 DNA reads TGCGCCAGCAGCGCTTGGACTAGCGGGAGTAACGAGCAGTACTTC. Protein sequence: CASSAWTSGSNEQYF. V and J are TRBV5-1 and TRBJ2-7; 13 bases are a match to TRBD2. Per germline, CDR1 SGHRS and CDR2 YFSETQ. The J segment lost 5 bases and the V segment lost 4 bases, leaving 6 bases of the junction unmatched. The CDR3 runs to 15 residues.

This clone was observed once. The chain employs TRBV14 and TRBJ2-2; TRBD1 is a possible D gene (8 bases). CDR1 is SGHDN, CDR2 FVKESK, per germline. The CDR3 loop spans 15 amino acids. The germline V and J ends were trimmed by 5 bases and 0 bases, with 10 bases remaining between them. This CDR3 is CASSTGGANTGELFF. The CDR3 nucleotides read TGTGCCAGCAGCACAGGGGGGGCGAACACCGGGGAGCTGTTTTTT.

CDR3 amino acids: CAIGREQGEETQYF. CDR3 sequence (DNA): TGTGCCATCGGCAGGGAACAGGGAGAAGAGACCCAGTACTTC. This chain uses TRBV10-3 with TRBJ2-5; the D gene is possibly TRBD1 (6 bases). Trimming removed 8 bases at V and 3 bases at J, with 16 bases between. CDR1 ENHRY and CDR2 SYGVKD come from the germline V gene. This CDR3 contains 14 residues.

This chain's CDR3 is CASSVSQGAPNEKLFF. CDR3 sequence (DNA): TGTGCCAGCAGCGTAAGTCAGGGGGCTCCTAATGAAAAACTGTTTTTT. This rearrangement joins TRBV9 to TRBJ1-4, with TRBD1 matching 8 bases. This CDR3 spans 16 amino acids. J lost 3 bases, V lost 1 base, and 5 bases had no gene match. CDR1 and CDR2 from the germline V gene are SGDLS and YYNGEE.

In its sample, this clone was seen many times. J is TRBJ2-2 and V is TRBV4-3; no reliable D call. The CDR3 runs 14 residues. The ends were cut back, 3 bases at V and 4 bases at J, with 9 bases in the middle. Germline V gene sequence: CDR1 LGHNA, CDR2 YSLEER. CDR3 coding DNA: TGCGCCAGCAGCCAGGAGTACGGCACCGGGGAGCTGTTTTTT. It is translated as CASSQEYGTGELFF.

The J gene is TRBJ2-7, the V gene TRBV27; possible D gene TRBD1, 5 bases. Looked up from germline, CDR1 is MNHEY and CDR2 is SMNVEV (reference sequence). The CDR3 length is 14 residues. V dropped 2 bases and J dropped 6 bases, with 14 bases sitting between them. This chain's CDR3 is CASSLGARAIEQYF. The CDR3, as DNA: TGTGCCAGCAGTTTAGGGGCTCGGGCTATCGAGCAGTACTTC.

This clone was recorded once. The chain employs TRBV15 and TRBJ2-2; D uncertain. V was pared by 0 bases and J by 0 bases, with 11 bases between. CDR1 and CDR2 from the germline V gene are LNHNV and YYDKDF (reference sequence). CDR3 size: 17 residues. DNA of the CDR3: TGTGCCACCAGCAGAGAGGTAGCAGACGCGAACACCGGGGAGCTGTTTTTT. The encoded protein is CATSREVADANTGELFF.

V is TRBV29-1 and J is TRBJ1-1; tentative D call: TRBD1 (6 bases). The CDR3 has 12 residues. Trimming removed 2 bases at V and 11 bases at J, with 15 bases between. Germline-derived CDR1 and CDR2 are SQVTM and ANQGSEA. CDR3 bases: TGCAGCGTTGAAACAGGGTTTCCGGGGGCTTTCTTT. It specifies CSVETGFPGAFF.